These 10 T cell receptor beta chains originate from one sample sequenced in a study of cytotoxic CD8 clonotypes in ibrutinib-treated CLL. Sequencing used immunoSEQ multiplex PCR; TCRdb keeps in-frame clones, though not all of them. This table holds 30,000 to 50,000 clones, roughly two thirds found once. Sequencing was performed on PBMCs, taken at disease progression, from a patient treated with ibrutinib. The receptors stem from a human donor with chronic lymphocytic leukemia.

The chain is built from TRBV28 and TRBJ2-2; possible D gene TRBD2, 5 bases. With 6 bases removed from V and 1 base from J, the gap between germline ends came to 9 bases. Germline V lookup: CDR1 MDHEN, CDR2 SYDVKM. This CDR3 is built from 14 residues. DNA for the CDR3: TGTGCCAGCAGCAATGGAGGGAACACCGGGGAGCTGTTTTTT. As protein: CASSNGGNTGELFF.

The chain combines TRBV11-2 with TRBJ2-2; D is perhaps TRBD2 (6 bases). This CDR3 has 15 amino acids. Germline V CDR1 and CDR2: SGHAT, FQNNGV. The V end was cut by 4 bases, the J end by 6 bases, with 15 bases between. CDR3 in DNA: TGTGCCAGCAGCTCCCTCGGGACTTCTGCCGGGGAGCTGTTTTTT. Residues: CASSSLGTSAGELFF.

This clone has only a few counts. This chain's CDR3 is CAIKGEGAGYEQYF. The CDR3, as DNA: TGTGCCATCAAGGGGGAAGGGGCAGGCTACGAGCAGTACTTC. The J gene is TRBJ2-7, the V gene TRBV10-3, with TRBD1 as a possible D gene (6 bases). CDR1 and CDR2 (germline): ENHRY, SYGVKD. The V gene lost 7 bases and the J gene lost 3 bases, with 16 bases spanning the gap. This CDR3 contains 14 residues.

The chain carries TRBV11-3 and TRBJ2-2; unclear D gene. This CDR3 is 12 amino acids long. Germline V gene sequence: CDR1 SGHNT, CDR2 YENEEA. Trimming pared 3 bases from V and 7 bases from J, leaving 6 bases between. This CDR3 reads CASSFEVGELFF. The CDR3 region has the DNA TGTGCCAGCAGCTTTGAGGTCGGGGAGCTGTTTTTT.

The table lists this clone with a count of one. The CDR3: CASSMGQGIRETQYF. The CDR3 DNA reads as TGTGCCAGTAGTATGGGACAGGGTATAAGGGAGACCCAGTACTTC. V and J are TRBV19 and TRBJ2-5, with 9 bases identical to TRBD1. The V gene end was trimmed by 3 bases and the J gene end by 5 bases; junction bases not matched to a gene: 7. CDR3 size: 15 residues. Germline V lookup: CDR1 LNHDA, CDR2 SQIVND (reference sequence).

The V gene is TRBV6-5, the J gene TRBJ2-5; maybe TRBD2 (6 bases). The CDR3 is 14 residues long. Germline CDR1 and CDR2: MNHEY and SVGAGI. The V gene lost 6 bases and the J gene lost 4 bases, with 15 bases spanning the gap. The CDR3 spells CASSPRDFIETQYF. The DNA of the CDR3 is TGTGCCAGCAGCCCCCGGGACTTCATAGAGACCCAGTACTTC.

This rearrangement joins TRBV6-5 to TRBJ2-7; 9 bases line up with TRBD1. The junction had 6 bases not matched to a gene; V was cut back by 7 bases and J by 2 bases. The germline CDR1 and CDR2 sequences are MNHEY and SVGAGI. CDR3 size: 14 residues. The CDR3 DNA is TGTGCCAGCACCGTGGGACAGGGAGCCTACGAGCAGTACTTC. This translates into CASTVGQGAYEQYF.

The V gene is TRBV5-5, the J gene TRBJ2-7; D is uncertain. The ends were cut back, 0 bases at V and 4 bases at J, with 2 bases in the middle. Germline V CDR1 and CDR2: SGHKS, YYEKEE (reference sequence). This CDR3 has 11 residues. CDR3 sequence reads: CASSLGYEQYF. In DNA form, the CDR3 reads TGTGCCAGCAGCTTGGGGTACGAGCAGTACTTC.

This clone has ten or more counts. DNA of the CDR3: TGTGCCAGCAGCTCGGGGCAGGGTGACGAGCAGTACTTC. It is translated as CASSSGQGDEQYF. The V call is TRBV5-6, the J call TRBJ2-7, with D perhaps being TRBD1 or TRBD2 (5 bases each). The CDR3 covers 13 residues. V shed 3 bases and J shed 5 bases, with 12 bases lying between them. From germline, CDR1 is SGHDT and CDR2 YYEEEE.

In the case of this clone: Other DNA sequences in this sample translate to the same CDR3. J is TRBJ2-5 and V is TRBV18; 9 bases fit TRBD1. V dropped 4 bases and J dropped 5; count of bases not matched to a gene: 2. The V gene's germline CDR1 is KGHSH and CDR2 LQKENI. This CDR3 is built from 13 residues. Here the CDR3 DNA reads TGTGCCAGCTCACTCGGACAGGGGGAGACCCAGTACTTC. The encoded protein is CASSLGQGETQYF.